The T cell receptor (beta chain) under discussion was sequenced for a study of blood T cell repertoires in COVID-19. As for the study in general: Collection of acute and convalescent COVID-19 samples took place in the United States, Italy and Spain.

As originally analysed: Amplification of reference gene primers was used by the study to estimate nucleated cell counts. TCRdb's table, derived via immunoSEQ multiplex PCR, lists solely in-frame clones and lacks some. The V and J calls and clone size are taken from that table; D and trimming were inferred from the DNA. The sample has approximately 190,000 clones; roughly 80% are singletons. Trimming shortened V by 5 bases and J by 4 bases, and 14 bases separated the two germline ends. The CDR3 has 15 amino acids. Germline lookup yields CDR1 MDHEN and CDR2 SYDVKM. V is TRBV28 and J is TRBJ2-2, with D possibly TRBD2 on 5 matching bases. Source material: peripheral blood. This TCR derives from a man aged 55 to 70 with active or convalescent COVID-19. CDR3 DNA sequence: TGTGCCAGCAGTCTTACCGGGGTCCTCACCGGGGAGCTGTTTTTT. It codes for CASSLTGVLTGELFF.